This T cell receptor beta chain was captured by sequencing in a study of blood T cells in healthy people across ages. V lost 6 bases and J 2 bases, leaving 16 bases between the germline ends. The CDR3 is 15 residues long. Germline V gives CDR1 MNHEY, CDR2 SVGAGI. A J-beta primer mix and a sample-barcoded 5' primer were used in a second PCR of about 6 to 12 cycles. Through a template-switch adaptor with 12 random nucleotides, each cDNA molecule received a tag. TCRdb processed the 5' RACE reads anew with MiXCR; each CDR3 protein has one entry. The sample contains roughly 720,000 distinct CDR3 sequences, around half of which appear only once. This clonotype was seen only a few times.

This chain connects TRBV6-5 to TRBJ1-1; a weak D match, TRBD1 (5 bases). The sample comprised blood. The sequence was obtained from a man older than 75 in good health. The CDR3 DNA reads TGTGCCAGCAGCGGGACGACGGCCCTTAACACTGAAGCTTTCTTT. Residues: CASSGTTALNTEAFF.